The clone carrying this TCR beta chain was picked up many times. This record belongs to a study of T cells in Graves' hyperthyroidism and ophthalmopathy. It was RNA transcripts that yielded the amplified TCR beta CDR3 regions. Carried out on the TCR CDR3, a first-round RT-PCR used the HTBI primer set. TCRdb called the multiplex PCR reads again in MiXCR, with one record for every CDR3 protein. The sample lists 350,000 to 450,000 distinct CDR3 sequences, over 11% seen once, with approximately 27% in the top ten. The sequence was obtained from a man aged 45-65 years with Graves' ophthalmopathy. Sequenced: blood.

The CDR3 is CASSFRTGATGELFF. The CDR3 DNA reads TGCGCCAGCAGCTTTAGGACAGGGGCCACCGGGGAGCTGTTTTTT. The rearrangement uses TRBV5-1 and TRBJ2-2, with TRBD1 matching 9 bases. V lost 2 bases to trimming and J lost 4 bases; unmatched junction nucleotides: 3. The length of the CDR3 is 15 residues. Germline assignment: CDR1 SGHRS and CDR2 YFSETQ.